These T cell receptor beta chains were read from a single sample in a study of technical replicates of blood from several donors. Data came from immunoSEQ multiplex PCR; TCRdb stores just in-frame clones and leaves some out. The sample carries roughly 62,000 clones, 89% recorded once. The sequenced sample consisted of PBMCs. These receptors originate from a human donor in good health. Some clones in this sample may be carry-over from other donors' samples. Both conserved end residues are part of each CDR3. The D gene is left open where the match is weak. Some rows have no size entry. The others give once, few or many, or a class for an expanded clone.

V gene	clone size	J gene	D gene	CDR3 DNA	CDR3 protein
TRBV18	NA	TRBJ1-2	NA	TGTGCCAGCTCGCAACAGGAGGGCTACACCTTC	CASSQQEGYTF
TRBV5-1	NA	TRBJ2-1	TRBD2	TGCGCCAGCAGCAAAGGGACTAGCCCACGGAACAATGAGCAGTTCTTC	CASSKGTSPRNNEQFF
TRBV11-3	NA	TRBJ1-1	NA	TGTGCCAGCAGCATAGATACCGGAGGTGAAGCTTTCTTT	CASSIDTGGEAFF
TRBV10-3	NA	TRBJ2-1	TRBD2	TGTGCCATCAGTGAGTGGGGAGGGGTGGGGGAGCAGTTCTTC	CAISEWGGVGEQFF
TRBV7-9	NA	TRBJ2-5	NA	TGTGCCAGCAGCCCTCGGAATGGGAGAGGGGGAGAGACCCAGTACTTC	CASSPRNGRGGETQYF
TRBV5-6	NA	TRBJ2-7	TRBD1	TGTGCCAGCAGAAGCCGGGACAGGGTCCTGATGGAGCAGTACTTC	CASRSRDRVLMEQYF
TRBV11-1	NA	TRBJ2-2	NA	TGTGCCAGCAGCCCCTGGGAGCCTAGCACCGGGGAGCTGTTTTTT	CASSPWEPSTGELFF
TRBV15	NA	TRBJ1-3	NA	TGTGCCACCAGCAGAGAAAGGGTAACAGGGAGCTCTGGAAACACCATATATTTT	CATSRERVTGSSGNTIYF
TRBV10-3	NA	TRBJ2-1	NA	TGTGCCATCAGTGTATCGGGATGGGAGCAGTTCTTC	CAISVSGWEQFF
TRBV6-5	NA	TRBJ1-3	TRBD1	TGTGCCAGCAGCCAGGACAGGGTCGGAAACACCATATATTTT	CASSQDRVGNTIYF
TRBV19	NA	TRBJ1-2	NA	TGTGCCAGTAGTATAGATGGCAGGGTCGGCTATGGCTACACCTTC	CASSIDGRVGYGYTF
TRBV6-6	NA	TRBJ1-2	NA	TGTGCCAGCAGTTACTCCGGACAACATCTATACGGCTACACCTTC	CASSYSGQHLYGYTF
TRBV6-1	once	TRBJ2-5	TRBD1	TGTGCCAGCAGCCGAGACAGGGTACAAGAGACCCAGTACTTC	CASSRDRVQETQYF
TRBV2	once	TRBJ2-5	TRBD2	TGTGCCAGCAAGTCCGGGGGGGGAGAGACCCAGTACTTC	CASKSGGGETQYF
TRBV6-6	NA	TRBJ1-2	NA	TGTGCCAGCAGCGAAACAGGGAACTATGGCTACACCTTC	CASSETGNYGYTF
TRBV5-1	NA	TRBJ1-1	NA	TGCGCCAGCAGCTACGGATCAGGAATGAACACTGAAGCTTTCTTT	CASSYGSGMNTEAFF
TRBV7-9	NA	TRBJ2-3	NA	TGTGCCAGCAGCTTGGCGGGCCAGGCGCAGTATTTT	CASSLAGQAQYF
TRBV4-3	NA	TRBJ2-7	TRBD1	TGCGCCAGCAGCCAGTTTAGAAGTGAGAGTTTATTTGGGACAGGACAGACCTACGAGCAGTACTTC	CASSQFRSESLFGTGQTYEQYF
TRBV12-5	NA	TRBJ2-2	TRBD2	TGTGCTAGTGGTTCCGGACTAGCGGCCACCGGGGAGCTGTTTTTT	CASGSGLAATGELFF
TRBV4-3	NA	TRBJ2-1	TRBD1	TGCGCCAGCAGCCAAGATGGGCAGGGGGTTAGCAATGAGCAGTTCTTC	CASSQDGQGVSNEQFF
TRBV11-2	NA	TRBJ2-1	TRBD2	TGTGCCAGCAGCTTATGGGTCGGGAGGGTGGGCTACAATGAGCAGTTCTTC	CASSLWVGRVGYNEQFF
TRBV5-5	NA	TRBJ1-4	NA	TGTGCCAGCAGCCCCGGGAGTTTTAATGAAAAACTGTTTTTT	CASSPGSFNEKLFF
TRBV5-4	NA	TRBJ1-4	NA	TGTGCCAGCAGTCAGAGGCAGGGGACTAATGAAAAACTGTTTTTT	CASSQRQGTNEKLFF
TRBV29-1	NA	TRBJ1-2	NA	TGCAGCGCTGGGCCCGACGGCTTATATGGCTACACCTTC	CSAGPDGLYGYTF
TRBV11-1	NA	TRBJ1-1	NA	TGTGCCAGCAGCTTGGGAGGAAGTCGGGGAACTGAAGCTTTCTTT	CASSLGGSRGTEAFF
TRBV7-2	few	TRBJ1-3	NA	TGTGCCAGCAGCCCACGCCAGGGAAACACCATATATTTT	CASSPRQGNTIYF
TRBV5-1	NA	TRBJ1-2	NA	TGCGCCAGCAGCCAGGATGGCCCCTATGGCTACACCTTC	CASSQDGPYGYTF
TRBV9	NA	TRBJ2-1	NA	TGTGCCAGCAGCGTCCTCGACAGGATAGGGAGTGAGCAGTTCTTC	CASSVLDRIGSEQFF
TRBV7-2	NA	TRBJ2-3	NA	TGTGCCAGCAGCTTAGTGGGTGTAGCGGCTAATACGCAGTATTTT	CASSLVGVAANTQYF
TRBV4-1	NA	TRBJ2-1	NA	TGCGCCAGCAGCCAAGGGTCAGGAACATACAATGAGCAGTTCTTC	CASSQGSGTYNEQFF
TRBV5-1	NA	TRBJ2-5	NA	TGCGCCAGCAGCTGGAGGGGGGGAGAGACCCAGTACTTC	CASSWRGGETQYF
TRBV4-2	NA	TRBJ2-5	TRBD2	TGTGCCAGCAGCCAAGATACGAGCGGGAGGGGGGAGACCCAGTACTTC	CASSQDTSGRGETQYF
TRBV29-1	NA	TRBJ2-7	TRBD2	TGCAGCGTCCGGGGCCTAGCGGGAGGGCCTGGCGAGCAGTACTTC	CSVRGLAGGPGEQYF
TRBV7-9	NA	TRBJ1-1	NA	TGTGCCAGCAGTTATACTGAAGCTTTCTTT	CASSYTEAFF
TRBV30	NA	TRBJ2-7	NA	TGTGCCTGGAGTGACCCCTCTGGTAGCGGAGAGTACGAGCAGTACTTC	CAWSDPSGSGEYEQYF
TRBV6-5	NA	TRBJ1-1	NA	TGTGCCAGCACCCCGGGGACACCTAACACTGAAGCTTTCTTT	CASTPGTPNTEAFF
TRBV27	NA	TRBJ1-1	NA	TGTGCCAGCAGGACCTACCGGGACACAGCCACTGAAGCTTTCTTT	CASRTYRDTATEAFF
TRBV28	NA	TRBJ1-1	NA	TGTGCCAGCACTCGACGGGTGAACACTGAAGCTTTCTTT	CASTRRVNTEAFF
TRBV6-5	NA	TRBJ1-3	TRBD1	TGTGCCAGCAGTTACTCGACAGGGGCAGGAAACACCATATATTTT	CASSYSTGAGNTIYF
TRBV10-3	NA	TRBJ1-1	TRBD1	TGTGCCATCAGCCTAGGGGGGACAGGGGCTGAAGCTTTCTTT	CAISLGGTGAEAFF
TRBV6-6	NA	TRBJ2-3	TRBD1	TGTGCCAGCAACGACAGGGGGAAGGACACAGATACGCAGTATTTT	CASNDRGKDTDTQYF
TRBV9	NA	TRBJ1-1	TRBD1	TGTGCCAGCAGCGTAGTAACAGGGGGAGGGAACACTGAAGCTTTCTTT	CASSVVTGGGNTEAFF
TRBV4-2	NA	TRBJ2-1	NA	TGTGCCAGCAGCCAAGCATTGAGGACTACTACCTACAATGAGCAGTTCTTC	CASSQALRTTTYNEQFF
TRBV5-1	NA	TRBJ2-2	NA	TGCGCCAGCAGCATGACAGTACTCGGGGAGCTGTTTTTT	CASSMTVLGELFF
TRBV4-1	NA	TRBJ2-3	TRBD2	TGCGCCAGCAGCCAAGATGGCTGGGCGGGAGGTTTGACAGATACGCAGTATTTT	CASSQDGWAGGLTDTQYF
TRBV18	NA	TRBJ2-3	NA	TGTGCCAGCTCCGGGGAAGCAGATACGCAGTATTTT	CASSGEADTQYF
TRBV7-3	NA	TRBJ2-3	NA	TGTGCCAGCAGCTGGCAGGGAACTAGCACAGATACGCAGTATTTT	CASSWQGTSTDTQYF
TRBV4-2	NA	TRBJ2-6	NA	TGTGCCAGCAGCGAAGCGGGGACAGTCTACTCAGGGGCCAACGTCCTGACTTTC	CASSEAGTVYSGANVLTF
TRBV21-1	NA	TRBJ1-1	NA	TGTGCCAGCACAATGACGGCGACGGGGAACACTGAAGCTTTCTTT	CASTMTATGNTEAFF
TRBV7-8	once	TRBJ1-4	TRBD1	TGTGCCAGCAGCTTAAGGCCCGGGACAGGGGCCACTAATGAAAAACTGTTTTTT	CASSLRPGTGATNEKLFF
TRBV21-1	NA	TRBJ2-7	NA	TGTGCCAGCAGCGTGACAGATTTGTCCTACGAGCAGTACTTC	CASSVTDLSYEQYF
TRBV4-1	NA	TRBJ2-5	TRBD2	TGCGCCAGCAGCCAAGGACTAGCGGGAGGAATAAAAGAGACCCAGTACTTC	CASSQGLAGGIKETQYF
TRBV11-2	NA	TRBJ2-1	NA	TGTGCCAGCAGCGACCGGGACACTATAAACTCCTACAATGAGCAGTTCTTC	CASSDRDTINSYNEQFF
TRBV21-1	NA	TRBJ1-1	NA	TGTGCCAGCTCAGGGACAGGTAAAGCTGCTTTCTTT	CASSGTGKAAFF
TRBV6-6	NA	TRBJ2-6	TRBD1	TGTGCCAGCAGGGGGACAGACTCTGGGGCCAACGTCCTGACTTTC	CASRGTDSGANVLTF
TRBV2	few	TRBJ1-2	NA	TGTGCCAGCAGTTTACAGGGAGCTAACTATGGCTACACCTTC	CASSLQGANYGYTF
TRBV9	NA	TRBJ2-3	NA	TGTGCCAGCAGCGTAGACGGGTTTAGCACAGATACGCAGTATTTT	CASSVDGFSTDTQYF